The clone carrying this T cell receptor (beta chain) appeared a single time. The antigen remains unidentified. PCR involved 60 Vbeta and 13 Jbeta primers. Assay: immunoSEQ multiplex PCR; the TCRdb copy retains only in-frame clones and omits some. In the table there are approximately 210,000 clones, 80% to 90% of which are singletons. The data originate from a study of cytomegalovirus exposure and HLA in healthy donors. Overall study findings and caveats: There were some public TCRs occurring in many donors, but most TCR sequences were rare. In most subjects, TCR beta sequences reportedly gave accurate predictions of HLA-A and HLA-B alleles.

The CDR3 length is 15 residues. Germline V gene sequence: CDR1 KGHSH, CDR2 LQKENI. V gave up 3 bases and J gave up 4 bases; unmatched junction bases: 7. The material sequenced was PBMCs. This rearrangement joins TRBV18 to TRBJ1-2, with 8 bases that match TRBD1. The TCR was taken from a man younger than 40 in good health and CMV-seronegative. The CDR3: CASSPGQGAGYGYTF. The CDR3 DNA follows: TGTGCCAGCTCACCGGGCCAGGGGGCTGGCTATGGCTACACCTTC. Combining the CDR3 with reference TRBV18 and TRBJ1-2 gives the whole variable domain NAGVMQNPRHLVRRRGQEARLRCSPMKGHSHVYWYRQLPEEGLKFMVYLQKENIIDESGMPKERFSAEFPKEGPSILRIQQVVRGDSAAYFCASSPGQGAGYGYTFGSGTRLTVV.